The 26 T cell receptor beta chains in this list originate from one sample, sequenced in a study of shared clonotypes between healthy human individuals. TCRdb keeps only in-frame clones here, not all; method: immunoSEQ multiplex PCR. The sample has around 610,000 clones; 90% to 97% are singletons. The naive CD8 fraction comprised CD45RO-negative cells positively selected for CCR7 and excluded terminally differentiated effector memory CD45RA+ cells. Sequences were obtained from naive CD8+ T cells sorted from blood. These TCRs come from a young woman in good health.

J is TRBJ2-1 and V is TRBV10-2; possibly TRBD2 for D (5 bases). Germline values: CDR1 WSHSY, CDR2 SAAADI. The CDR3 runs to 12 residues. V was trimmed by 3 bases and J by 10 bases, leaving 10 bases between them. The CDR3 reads CASSDSAGEQFF. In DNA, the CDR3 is TGCGCCAGCAGTGATAGCGCCGGGGAGCAGTTCTTC.

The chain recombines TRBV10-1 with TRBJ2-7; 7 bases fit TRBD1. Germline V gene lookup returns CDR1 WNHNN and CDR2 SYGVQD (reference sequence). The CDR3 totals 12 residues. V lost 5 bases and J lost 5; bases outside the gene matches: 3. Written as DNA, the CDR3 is TGCGCCAGCAGTAGGGGACAGAACGAGCAGTACTTC. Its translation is CASSRGQNEQYF.

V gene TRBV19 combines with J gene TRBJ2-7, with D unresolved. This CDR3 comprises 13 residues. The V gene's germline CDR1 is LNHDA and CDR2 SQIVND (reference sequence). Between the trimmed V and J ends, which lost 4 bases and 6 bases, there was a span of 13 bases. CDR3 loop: CASSSWNFSEQYF. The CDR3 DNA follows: TGTGCCAGTAGTAGTTGGAACTTTTCCGAGCAGTACTTC.

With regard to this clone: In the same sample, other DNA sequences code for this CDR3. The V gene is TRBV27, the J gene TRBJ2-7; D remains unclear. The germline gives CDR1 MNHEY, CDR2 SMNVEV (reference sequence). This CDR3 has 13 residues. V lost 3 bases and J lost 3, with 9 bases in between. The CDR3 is CASSFRGRYEQYF. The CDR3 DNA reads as TGTGCCAGCAGTTTTAGAGGACGCTACGAGCAGTACTTC.

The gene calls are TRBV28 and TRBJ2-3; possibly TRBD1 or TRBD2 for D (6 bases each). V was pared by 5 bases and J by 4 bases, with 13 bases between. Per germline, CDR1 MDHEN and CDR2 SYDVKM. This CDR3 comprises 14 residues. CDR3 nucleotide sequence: TGTGCCAGCAGTATCACGGAGGGGGCAGATACGCAGTATTTT. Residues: CASSITEGADTQYF.

The CDR3 bases are TGTGCCAGCAGTCCCCCTTCCGGGAGTATCGATTGGAATACGCAGTATTTT. Residues: CASSPPSGSIDWNTQYF. This chain links TRBV28 with TRBJ2-3, with a possible D match to TRBD2 (6 bases). The CDR3 contains 17 residues. V lost 5 bases and J 7 bases, leaving 25 bases between the germline ends. The germline gives CDR1 MDHEN, CDR2 SYDVKM.

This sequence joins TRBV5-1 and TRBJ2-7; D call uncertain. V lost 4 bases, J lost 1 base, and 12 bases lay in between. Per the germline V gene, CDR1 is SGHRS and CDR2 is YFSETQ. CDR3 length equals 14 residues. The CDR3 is CASSPPRRSYEQYF. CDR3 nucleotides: TGCGCCAGCAGCCCCCCTAGACGGTCCTACGAGCAGTACTTC. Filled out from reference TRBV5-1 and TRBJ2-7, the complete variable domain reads KAGVTQTPRYLIKTRGQQVTLSCSPISGHRSVSWYQQTPGQGLQFLFEYFSETQRNKGNFPGRFSGRQFSNSRSEMNVSTLELGDSALYLCASSPPRRSYEQYFGPGTRLTVT.

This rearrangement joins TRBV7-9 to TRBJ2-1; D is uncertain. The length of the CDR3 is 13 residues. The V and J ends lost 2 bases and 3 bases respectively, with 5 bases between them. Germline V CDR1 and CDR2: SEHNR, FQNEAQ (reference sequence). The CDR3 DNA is TGTGCCAGCAGCTTAACTAACTACAATGAGCAGTTCTTC. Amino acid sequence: CASSLTNYNEQFF.

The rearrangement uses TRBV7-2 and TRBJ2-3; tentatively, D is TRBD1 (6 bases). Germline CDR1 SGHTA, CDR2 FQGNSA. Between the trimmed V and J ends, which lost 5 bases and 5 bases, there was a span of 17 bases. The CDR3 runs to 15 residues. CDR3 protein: CASSPITGSKDTQYF. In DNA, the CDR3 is TGTGCCAGCAGCCCTATCACAGGGTCCAAAGATACGCAGTATTTT.

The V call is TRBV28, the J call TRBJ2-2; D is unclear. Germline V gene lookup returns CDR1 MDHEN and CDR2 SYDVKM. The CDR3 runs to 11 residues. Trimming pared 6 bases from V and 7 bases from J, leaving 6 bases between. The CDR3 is CASRMGGELFF. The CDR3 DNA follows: TGTGCCAGCAGAATGGGCGGGGAGCTGTTTTTT.

The CDR3 protein is CASSFGPNNQPQHF. Written as DNA, the CDR3 is TGTGCCAGCAGCTTCGGGCCTAACAATCAGCCCCAGCATTTT. The V call is TRBV7-9, the J call TRBJ1-5; D is unresolved. V was shortened by 3 bases and J by 3 bases, with 9 bases between the two germline ends. Germline CDR1 and CDR2: SEHNR and FQNEAQ (reference sequence). The CDR3 loop spans 14 amino acids.

The DNA for the CDR3 is TGTGCCAGCAGGGGAAAGGGAGGCAATCAGCCCCAGCATTTT. It encodes CASRGKGGNQPQHF. The chain is built from TRBV27 and TRBJ1-5; D remains ambiguous. Germline lookup yields CDR1 MNHEY and CDR2 SMNVEV (reference sequence). Trimming removed 6 bases at V and 2 bases at J, with 11 bases between. This CDR3 comprises 14 residues.

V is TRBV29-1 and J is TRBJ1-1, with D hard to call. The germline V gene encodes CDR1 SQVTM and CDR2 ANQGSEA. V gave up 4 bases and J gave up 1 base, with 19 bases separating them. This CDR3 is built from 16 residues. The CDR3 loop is CSVVGGLFPENTEAFF. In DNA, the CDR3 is TGCAGCGTTGTTGGCGGGTTGTTCCCCGAGAACACTGAAGCTTTCTTT.

The CDR3 protein is CASSYWSRSGANVLTF. The CDR3 nucleotides are TGTGCCAGCAGTTACTGGAGTAGGTCTGGGGCCAACGTCCTGACTTTC. V is TRBV6-5 and J is TRBJ2-6; D is unclear. CDR1 and CDR2 from the germline V gene are MNHEY and SVGAGI. With 1 base removed from V and 1 base from J, the gap between germline ends came to 8 bases. This CDR3 is 16 amino acids long.

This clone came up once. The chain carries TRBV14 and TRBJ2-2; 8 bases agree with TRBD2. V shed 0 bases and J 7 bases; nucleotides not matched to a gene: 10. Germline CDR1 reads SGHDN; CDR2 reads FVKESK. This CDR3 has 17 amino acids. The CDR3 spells CASSQESIAGRGGELFF. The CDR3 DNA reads TGTGCCAGCAGCCAAGAATCCATAGCGGGGCGTGGCGGGGAGCTGTTTTTT.

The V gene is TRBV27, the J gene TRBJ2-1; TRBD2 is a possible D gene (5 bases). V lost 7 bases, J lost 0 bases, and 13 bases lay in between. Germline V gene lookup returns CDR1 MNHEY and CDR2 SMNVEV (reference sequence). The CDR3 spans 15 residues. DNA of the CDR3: TGTGCCAGCAACCAAGCGGTGAGCTCCTACAATGAGCAGTTCTTC. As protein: CASNQAVSSYNEQFF.

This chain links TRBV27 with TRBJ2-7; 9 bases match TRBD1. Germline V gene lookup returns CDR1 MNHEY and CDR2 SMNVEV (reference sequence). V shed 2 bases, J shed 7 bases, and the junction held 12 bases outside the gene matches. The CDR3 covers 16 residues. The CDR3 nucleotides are TGTGCCAGCAGTTTAAACCGGGGACAGGGAATTCGGGAGCAGTACTTC. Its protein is CASSLNRGQGIREQYF.

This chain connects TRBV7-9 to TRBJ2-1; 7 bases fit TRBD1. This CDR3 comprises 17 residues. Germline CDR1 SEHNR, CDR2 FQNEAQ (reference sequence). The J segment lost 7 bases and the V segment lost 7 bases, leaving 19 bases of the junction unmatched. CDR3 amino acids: CASKSGSRQGPGNEQFF. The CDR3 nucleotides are TGTGCCAGCAAGTCGGGGTCAAGACAGGGACCAGGAAATGAGCAGTTCTTC.

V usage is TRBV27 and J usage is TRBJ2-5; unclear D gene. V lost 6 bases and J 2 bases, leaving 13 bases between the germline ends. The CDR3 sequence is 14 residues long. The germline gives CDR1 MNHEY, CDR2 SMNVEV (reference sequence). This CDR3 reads CASRRVYDQETQYF. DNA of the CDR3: TGTGCCAGCAGACGGGTCTACGATCAAGAGACCCAGTACTTC.

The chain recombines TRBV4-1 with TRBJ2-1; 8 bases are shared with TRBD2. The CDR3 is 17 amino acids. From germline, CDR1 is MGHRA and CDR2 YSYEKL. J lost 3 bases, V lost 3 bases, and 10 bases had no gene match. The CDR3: CASSHDSAGELYNEQFF. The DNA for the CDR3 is TGCGCCAGCAGCCATGATTCAGCGGGAGAACTCTACAATGAGCAGTTCTTC.

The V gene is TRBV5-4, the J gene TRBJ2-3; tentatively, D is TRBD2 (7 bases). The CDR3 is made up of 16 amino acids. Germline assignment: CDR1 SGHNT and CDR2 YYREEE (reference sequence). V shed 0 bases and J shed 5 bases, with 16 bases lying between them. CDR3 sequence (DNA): TGTGCCAGCAGCTTGGCCTTCTCGAGGGGGGGAGATACGCAGTATTTT. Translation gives CASSLAFSRGGDTQYF.

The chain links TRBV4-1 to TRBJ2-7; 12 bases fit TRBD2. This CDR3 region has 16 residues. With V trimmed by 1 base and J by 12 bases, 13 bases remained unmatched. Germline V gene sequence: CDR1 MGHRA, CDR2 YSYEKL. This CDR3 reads CASSQVFGLAGYVRYF. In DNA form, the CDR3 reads TGCGCCAGCAGCCAAGTATTCGGACTAGCGGGATATGTTCGGTACTTC.

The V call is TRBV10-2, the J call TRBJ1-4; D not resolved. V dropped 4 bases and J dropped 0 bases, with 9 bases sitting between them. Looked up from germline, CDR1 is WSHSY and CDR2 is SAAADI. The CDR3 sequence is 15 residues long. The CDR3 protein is CASSGLGSTNEKLFF. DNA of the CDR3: TGCGCCAGCAGTGGCCTCGGGTCAACTAATGAAAAACTGTTTTTT.

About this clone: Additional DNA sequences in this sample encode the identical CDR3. The CDR3: CASSEDSSYEQYF. The CDR3 DNA follows: TGTGCCAGCAGCGAGGATTCGTCCTACGAGCAGTACTTC. This chain connects TRBV7-2 to TRBJ2-7; D gene ambiguous. The germline V gene encodes CDR1 SGHTA and CDR2 FQGNSA. V gave up 5 bases and J gave up 1 base, with 9 bases separating them. The CDR3 covers 13 residues.

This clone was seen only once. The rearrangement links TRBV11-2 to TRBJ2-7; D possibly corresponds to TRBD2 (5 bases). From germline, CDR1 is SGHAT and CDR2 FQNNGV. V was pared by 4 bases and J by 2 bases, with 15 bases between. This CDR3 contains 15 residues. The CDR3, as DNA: TGTGCCAGCAGCTCCCCAGGAGCGGAGGCCTACGAGCAGTACTTC. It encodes CASSSPGAEAYEQYF. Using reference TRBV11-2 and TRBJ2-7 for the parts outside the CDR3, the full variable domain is EAGVAQSPRYKIIEKRQSVAFWCNPISGHATLYWYQQILGQGPKLLIQFQNNGVVDDSQLPKDRFSAERLKGVDSTLKIQPAKLEDSAVYLCASSSPGAEAYEQYFGPGTRLTVT.

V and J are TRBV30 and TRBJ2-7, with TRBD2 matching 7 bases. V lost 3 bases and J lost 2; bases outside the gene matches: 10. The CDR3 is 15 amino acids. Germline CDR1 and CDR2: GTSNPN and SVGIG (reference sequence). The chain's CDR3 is CAWRGGEAITYEQYF. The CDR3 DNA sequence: TGTGCCTGGAGGGGGGGGGAAGCGATCACCTACGAGCAGTACTTC.